This entry features one TCR beta chain sequence. CDR3 length equals 14 residues. CDR1 and CDR2 from the germline V gene are LNHDA and SQIVND (reference sequence). V lost 1 base, J lost 4 bases, and 0 bases stayed unmatched. This entry is derived from a study of T cell changes during pregnancy in multiple sclerosis. The data were produced by immunoSEQ multiplex PCR, yet TCRdb's version contains in-frame clones alone and is incomplete. The repertoire includes 25,000 to 35,000 clones, under 95% of them detected once, and 6.2% sits in the top ten. The specimen comprised CD8+ T cells from peripheral blood mononuclear cells, sampled before pregnancy. The clonotype originates from a female donor with multiple sclerosis, enrolled in a pregnancy study. V and J are TRBV19 and TRBJ2-5; 10 bases line up with TRBD2. The CDR3: CASSIVAGGETQYF. Here the CDR3 DNA reads TGTGCCAGTAGTATAGTAGCGGGGGGAGAGACCCAGTACTTC.